This T cell receptor beta chain was captured by sequencing in a study of follicular helper T cells after annual influenza vaccination. Study-level findings and limits: Productive TCRB sequences came from only roughly 10-20% of cells. Undersampling of the much larger non-cTfh compartments could not be excluded for influenza clone enrichment.

This table comes from immunoSEQ multiplex PCR, and its TCRdb copy is limited to in-frame clones, with some not included. Counted here are about 14,000 clones, almost 85% occurring once; the ten biggest clones make up 0.27%. With regard to this clone: Its target is unknown.

Germline V gives CDR1 LNHDA, CDR2 SQIVND (reference sequence). There are 15 residues in the CDR3. V was cut by 4 bases and J by 0 bases, with 9 bases left in between. The time point is: 2014-2015 season, pre-vaccination. The chain links TRBV19 to TRBJ2-2; D is uncertain. Source: CXCR5- memory CD4+ T cells sorted from blood, taken on the day of influenza vaccination. The receptor's source is an adult who received the influenza vaccine. CDR3 in amino acids: CASSTGRTNTGELFF. The CDR3 DNA follows: TGTGCCAGTAGTACCGGACGGACGAACACCGGGGAGCTGTTTTTT.